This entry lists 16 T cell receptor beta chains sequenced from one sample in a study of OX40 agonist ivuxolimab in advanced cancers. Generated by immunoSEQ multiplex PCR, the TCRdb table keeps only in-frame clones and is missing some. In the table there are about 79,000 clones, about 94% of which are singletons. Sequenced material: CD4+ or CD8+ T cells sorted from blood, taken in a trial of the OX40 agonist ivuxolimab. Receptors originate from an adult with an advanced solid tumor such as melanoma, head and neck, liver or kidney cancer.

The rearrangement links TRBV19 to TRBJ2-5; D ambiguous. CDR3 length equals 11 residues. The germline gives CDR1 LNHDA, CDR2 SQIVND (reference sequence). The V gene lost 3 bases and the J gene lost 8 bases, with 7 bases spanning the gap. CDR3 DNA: TGTGCCAGTAGTATTGACGGTACCCAGTACTTC. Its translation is CASSIDGTQYF.

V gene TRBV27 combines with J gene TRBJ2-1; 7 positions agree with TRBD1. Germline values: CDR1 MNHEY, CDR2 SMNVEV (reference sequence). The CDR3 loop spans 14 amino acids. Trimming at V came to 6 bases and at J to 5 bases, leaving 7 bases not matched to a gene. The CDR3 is CASSPFQGDNEQFF. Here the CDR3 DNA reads TGTGCCAGCAGCCCATTCCAGGGGGACAATGAGCAGTTCTTC.

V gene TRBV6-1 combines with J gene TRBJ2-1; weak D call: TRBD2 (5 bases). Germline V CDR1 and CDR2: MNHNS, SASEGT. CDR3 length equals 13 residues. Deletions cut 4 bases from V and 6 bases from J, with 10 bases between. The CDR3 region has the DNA TGTGCCAGCAGTGGGCGAGGAGGCAATGAGCAGTTCTTC. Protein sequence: CASSGRGGNEQFF.

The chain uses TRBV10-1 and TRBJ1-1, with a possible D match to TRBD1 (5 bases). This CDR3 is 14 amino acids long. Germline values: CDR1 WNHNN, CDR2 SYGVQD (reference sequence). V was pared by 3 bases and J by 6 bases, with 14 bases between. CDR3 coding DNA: TGCGCCAGCAGTGATTCCGGGACGGGTTCTGAAGCTTTCTTT. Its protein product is CASSDSGTGSEAFF.

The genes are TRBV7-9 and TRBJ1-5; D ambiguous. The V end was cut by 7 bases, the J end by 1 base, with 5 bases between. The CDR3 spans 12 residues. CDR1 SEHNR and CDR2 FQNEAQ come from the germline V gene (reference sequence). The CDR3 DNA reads TGTGCCAGCACCCAAAGCAATCAGCCCCAGCATTTT. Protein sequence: CASTQSNQPQHF.

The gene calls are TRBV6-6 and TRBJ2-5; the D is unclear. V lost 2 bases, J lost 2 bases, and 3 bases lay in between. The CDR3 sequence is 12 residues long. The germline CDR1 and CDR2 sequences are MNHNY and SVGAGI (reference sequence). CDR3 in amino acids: CASSYPQETQYF. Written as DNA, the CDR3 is TGTGCCAGCAGTTACCCACAAGAGACCCAGTACTTC.

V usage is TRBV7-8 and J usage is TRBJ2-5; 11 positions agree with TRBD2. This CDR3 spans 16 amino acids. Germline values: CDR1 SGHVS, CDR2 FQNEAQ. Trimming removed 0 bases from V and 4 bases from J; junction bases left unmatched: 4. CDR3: CASSLAGLAEVETQYF. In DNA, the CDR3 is TGTGCCAGCAGCTTAGCGGGACTAGCGGAAGTAGAGACCCAGTACTTC.

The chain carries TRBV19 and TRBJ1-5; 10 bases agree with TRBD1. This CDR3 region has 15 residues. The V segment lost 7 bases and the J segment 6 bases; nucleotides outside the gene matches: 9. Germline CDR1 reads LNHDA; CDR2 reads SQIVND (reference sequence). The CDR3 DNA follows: TGTGCCAGTACCAGAACCGGGACAGGGGTTCAGCCCCAGCATTTT. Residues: CASTRTGTGVQPQHF.

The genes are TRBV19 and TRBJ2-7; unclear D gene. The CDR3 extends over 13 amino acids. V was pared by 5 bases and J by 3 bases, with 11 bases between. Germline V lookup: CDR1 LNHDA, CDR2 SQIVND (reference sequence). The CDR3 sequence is CASSLGKGYEQYF. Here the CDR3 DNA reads TGTGCCAGTAGTTTGGGAAAAGGCTACGAGCAGTACTTC.

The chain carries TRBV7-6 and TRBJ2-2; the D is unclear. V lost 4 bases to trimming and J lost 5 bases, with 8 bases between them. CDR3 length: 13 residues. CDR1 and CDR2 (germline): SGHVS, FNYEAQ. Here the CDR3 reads CASSSRFTGELFF. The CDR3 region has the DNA TGTGCCAGCAGCTCTAGGTTTACCGGGGAGCTGTTTTTT.

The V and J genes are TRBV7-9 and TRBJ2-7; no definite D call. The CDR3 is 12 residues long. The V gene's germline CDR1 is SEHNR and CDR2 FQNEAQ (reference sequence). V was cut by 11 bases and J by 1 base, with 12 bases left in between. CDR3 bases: TGTGCCGCCGGCCAATCGTCCTACGAGCAGTACTTC. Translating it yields CAAGQSSYEQYF.

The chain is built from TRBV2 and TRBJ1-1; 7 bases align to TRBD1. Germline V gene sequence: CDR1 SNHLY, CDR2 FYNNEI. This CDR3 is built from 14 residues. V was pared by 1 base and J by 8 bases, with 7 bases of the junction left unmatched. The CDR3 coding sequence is TGTGCCAGCAGTGAAGTCGAACAGGGGCCCGAAGCTTTCTTT. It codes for CASSEVEQGPEAFF. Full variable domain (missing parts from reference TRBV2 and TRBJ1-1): EPEVTQTPSHQVTQMGQEVILRCVPISNHLYFYWYRQILGQKVEFLVSFYNNEISEKSEIFDDQFSVERPDGSNFTLKIRSTKLEDSAMYFCASSEVEQGPEAFFGQGTRLTVV.

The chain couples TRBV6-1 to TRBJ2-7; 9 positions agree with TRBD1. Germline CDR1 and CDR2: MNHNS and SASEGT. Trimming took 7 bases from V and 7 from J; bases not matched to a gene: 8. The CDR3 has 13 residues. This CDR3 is CASIGTGWDEQYF. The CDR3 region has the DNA TGTGCCAGCATAGGGACAGGGTGGGATGAGCAGTACTTC.

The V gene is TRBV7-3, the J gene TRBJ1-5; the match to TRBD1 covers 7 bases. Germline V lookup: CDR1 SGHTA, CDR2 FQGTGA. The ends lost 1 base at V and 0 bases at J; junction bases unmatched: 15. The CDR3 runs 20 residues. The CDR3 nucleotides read TGTGCCAGCAGCTTAAATCTGGGAAACCGGGACAGATATAGCAATCAGCCCCAGCATTTT. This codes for CASSLNLGNRDRYSNQPQHF.

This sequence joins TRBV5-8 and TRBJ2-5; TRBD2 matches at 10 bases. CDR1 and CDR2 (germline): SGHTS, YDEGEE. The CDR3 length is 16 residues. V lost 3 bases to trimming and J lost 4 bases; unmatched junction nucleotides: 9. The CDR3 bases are TGTGCCAGCAGCTCCCGAGCTAGCGGGAGTGGAGAGACCCAGTACTTC. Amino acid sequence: CASSSRASGSGETQYF.

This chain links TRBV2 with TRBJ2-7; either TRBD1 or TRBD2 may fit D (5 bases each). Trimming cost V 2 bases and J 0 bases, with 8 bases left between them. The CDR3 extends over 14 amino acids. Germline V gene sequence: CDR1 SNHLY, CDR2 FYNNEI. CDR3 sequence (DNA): TGTGCCAGCAGTGAACAGGGACCCTCCTACGAGCAGTACTTC. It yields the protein CASSEQGPSYEQYF.